A single sample gave rise to the 21 T cell receptor beta chains below, sequenced in a study of OX40 agonist ivuxolimab in advanced cancers. TCRdb's copy holds only in-frame clones and misses some; the assay was immunoSEQ multiplex PCR. Of 60,000 to 90,000 clones detected, more than 80% appear once; the ten largest clones hold 0.4% to 0.55%. Here the sequenced sample was CD4+ or CD8+ T cells sorted from blood, taken in a trial of the OX40 agonist ivuxolimab. These TCRs come from an adult with an advanced solid tumor such as melanoma, head and neck, liver or kidney cancer.

V gene TRBV4-1 combines with J gene TRBJ1-2; 9 bases match TRBD1. Losses at the gene ends were 3 bases for V and 2 bases for J; bases not matched to a gene: 1. There are 14 residues in the CDR3. Germline CDR1 reads MGHRA; CDR2 reads YSYEKL. CDR3 sequence: CASSHGQGNYGYTF. Written as DNA, the CDR3 is TGCGCCAGCAGCCATGGACAGGGGAACTATGGCTACACCTTC.

This chain uses TRBV7-3 with TRBJ2-1; D gene uncertain. V lost 0 bases and J lost 0, with 6 bases in between. CDR3 length: 15 residues. Germline values: CDR1 SGHTA, CDR2 FQGTGA. CDR3 sequence (DNA): TGTGCCAGCAGCTTAACGACGAACTCCTACAATGAGCAGTTCTTC. Its translation is CASSLTTNSYNEQFF.

The genes are TRBV21-1 and TRBJ2-1; TRBD2 reflects the table's D call only, with no check against the DNA. TRBV21-1 is a known pseudogene. This CDR3 spans 20 amino acids. The CDR3 sequence: CASLLSVRTGTIIKDNEQFF. CDR3 coding DNA: TGTGCCAGCCTTCTCTCCGTCAGAACCGGGACTATTATCAAAGACAATGAGCAGTTCTTC.

The genes are TRBV5-5 and TRBJ2-7, with D possibly TRBD1 on 6 matching bases. This CDR3 is 15 amino acids long. Germline-derived CDR1 and CDR2 are SGHKS and YYEKEE (reference sequence). V lost 1 base and J lost 2, with 13 bases in between. For the CDR3, the DNA is TGTGCCAGCAGCTTGTCGGGGACACCACCCTACGAGCAGTACTTC. Translation gives CASSLSGTPPYEQYF.

The J gene is TRBJ1-4, the V gene TRBV5-4; D is possibly TRBD1 (6 bases). Germline V gene sequence: CDR1 SGHNT, CDR2 YYREEE (reference sequence). The germline V and J ends were trimmed by 4 bases and 4 bases, with 11 bases remaining between them. CDR3 size: 14 residues. The chain's CDR3 is CASSPDSFNEKLFF. As DNA, the CDR3 is TGTGCCAGCAGCCCGGACAGTTTTAATGAAAAACTGTTTTTT.

This clone showed up just a few times. V and J are TRBV18 and TRBJ1-1; the D is unclear. In germline, CDR1 is KGHSH, CDR2 LQKENI. V was trimmed by 3 bases and J by 0 bases, leaving 11 bases between them. The CDR3 has 15 residues. DNA of the CDR3: TGTGCCAGCTCACCCGCCGGGGAAATGAACACTGAAGCTTTCTTT. The encoded protein is CASSPAGEMNTEAFF.

V is TRBV7-9 and J is TRBJ2-3, with TRBD1 identical over 8 bases. Per the germline V gene, CDR1 is SEHNR and CDR2 is FQNEAQ (reference sequence). The CDR3 length is 18 residues. Trimming cost V 5 bases and J 3 bases; bases outside gene matches: 16. The CDR3 region is CASSPPLRDRIGTDTQYF. The CDR3 nucleotides read TGTGCCAGCAGCCCCCCGTTAAGGGACAGGATCGGGACAGATACGCAGTATTTT.

The chain joins TRBV7-2 to TRBJ1-2, with a possible D match to TRBD1 (5 bases). Trimming left V 5 bases short and J 4 bases short, with 14 bases between. Germline lookup yields CDR1 SGHTA and CDR2 FQGNSA. The CDR3 sequence is 14 residues long. The CDR3 protein is CASSRPGTSYGYTF. CDR3 bases: TGTGCCAGCAGCAGACCAGGGACTAGCTATGGCTACACCTTC.

This chain links TRBV7-3 with TRBJ2-3; TRBD2 is a possible D gene (6 bases). V was clipped by 5 bases and J by 4 bases, with 13 bases between them. The CDR3 runs to 14 residues. The germline gives CDR1 SGHTA, CDR2 FQGTGA. The CDR3 region has the DNA TGTGCCAGCAGCCCTGGGTGGGAGGCAGATACGCAGTATTTT. It codes for CASSPGWEADTQYF. The complete variable domain, with remaining parts taken from reference TRBV7-3 and TRBJ2-3, reads GAGVSQTPSNKVTEKGKYVELRCDPISGHTALYWYRQSLGQGPEFLIYFQGTGAADDSGLPNDRFFAVRPEGSVSTLKIQRTERGDSAVYLCASSPGWEADTQYFGPGTRLTVL.

This clone was detected a few times. The rearrangement joins TRBV19 to TRBJ1-1; maybe TRBD1 (5 bases). This CDR3 is 15 amino acids long. The germline V and J ends were trimmed by 3 bases and 2 bases, with 13 bases remaining between them. Germline V lookup: CDR1 LNHDA, CDR2 SQIVND (reference sequence). The CDR3 is CASSMPRQGNTEAFF. The CDR3 nucleotides read TGTGCCAGTAGTATGCCCCGCCAGGGAAACACTGAAGCTTTCTTT. The full variable domain, completed using reference TRBV19 and TRBJ1-1, is DGGITQSPKYLFRKEGQNVTLSCEQNLNHDAMYWYRQDPGQGLRLIYYSQIVNDFQKGDIAEGYSVSREKKESFPLTVTSAQKNPTAFYLCASSMPRQGNTEAFFGQGTRLTVV.

The chain uses TRBV2 and TRBJ1-3; no clear D gene. The length of the CDR3 is 12 residues. CDR1 SNHLY and CDR2 FYNNEI come from the germline V gene. Trimming left V 7 bases short and J 4 bases short, with 8 bases between. The CDR3 DNA follows: TGTGCCAGCACACGATACGGAAACACCATATATTTT. Protein: CASTRYGNTIYF.

This clone has only a few counts. The chain couples TRBV6-1 to TRBJ2-7; 10 bases match TRBD1. The V and J ends lost 10 bases and 4 bases, in that order; junction bases with no gene match: 10. Germline assignment: CDR1 MNHNS and CDR2 SASEGT. This CDR3 region has 14 residues. The CDR3 here is CAIHNRDRGYEQYF. The CDR3 region has the DNA TGTGCCATACATAACCGGGACAGGGGATACGAGCAGTACTTC.

This chain joins TRBV6-1 and TRBJ2-7; TRBD1 matches 9 bases. V gave up 8 bases and J gave up 4 bases; unmatched junction bases: 9. From germline, CDR1 is MNHNS and CDR2 SASEGT. This CDR3 is 14 amino acids long. In DNA form, the CDR3 reads TGTGCCAGCGTAAAAGGCGGGACAGGGTACGAGCAGTACTTC. Translating it yields CASVKGGTGYEQYF.

Here the CDR3 DNA reads TGCAGCCACAGTCCGGGACAGCACACTGAAGCTTTCTTT. Residues: CSHSPGQHTEAFF. The chain has TRBV29-1 and TRBJ1-1, with TRBD1 matching over 7 bases. This CDR3 region has 13 residues. CDR1 SQVTM and CDR2 ANQGSEA come from the germline V gene. The junction had 9 bases not matched to a gene; V was cut back by 8 bases and J by 3 bases.

This chain links TRBV5-1 with TRBJ1-5, with 7 bases matching TRBD1. The CDR3 runs 15 residues. Trimming took 4 bases from V and 7 from J; bases not matched to a gene: 11. Germline lookup yields CDR1 SGHRS and CDR2 YFSETQ. The CDR3 bases are TGCGCCAGCAGCCCCGGGACAGATTTTTACCAGCCCCAGCATTTT. It translates to CASSPGTDFYQPQHF.

This clone was picked up a small number of times. The chain is built from TRBV30 and TRBJ1-5, with D possibly TRBD1 on 6 matching bases. This CDR3 has 13 residues. Trimming removed 4 bases from V and 6 bases from J, with 13 bases in between. Germline V lookup: CDR1 GTSNPN, CDR2 SVGIG (reference sequence). CDR3 nucleotide sequence: TGTGCCTGGAAGTCCAAACAGGGTCAGCCCCAGCATTTT. It translates to CAWKSKQGQPQHF.

This chain links TRBV27 with TRBJ2-3; D remains ambiguous. Trimming pared 0 bases from V and 2 bases from J, leaving 3 bases between. This CDR3 comprises 13 residues. Looked up from germline, CDR1 is MNHEY and CDR2 is SMNVEV (reference sequence). The CDR3 is CASSLSDTDTQYF. The CDR3 DNA follows: TGTGCCAGCAGTTTATCGGACACAGATACGCAGTATTTT.

The chain is built from TRBV4-2 and TRBJ1-2; 9 bases align to TRBD1. The J segment lost 8 bases and the V segment lost 4 bases, leaving 8 bases of the junction unmatched. CDR3 length: 14 residues. CDR1 LGHNA and CDR2 YNFKEQ come from the germline V gene. CDR3 DNA: TGTGCCAGCAGCCTCGGACAGGGGATGTCAGGCTACACCTTC. Residues: CASSLGQGMSGYTF.

The chain links TRBV7-7 to TRBJ2-7; 7 bases are shared with TRBD1. V shed 5 bases and J 0 bases; nucleotides not matched to a gene: 4. This CDR3 region has 14 residues. Germline values: CDR1 SSHAT, CDR2 FNYEAQ (reference sequence). The CDR3: CASSLGQHSYEQYF. CDR3 DNA: TGTGCCAGCAGCCTGGGACAGCACTCCTACGAGCAGTACTTC. The variable domain in full, with the rest retrieved from reference TRBV7-7 and TRBJ2-7, is GAGVSQSPRYKVTKRGQDVTLRCDPISSHATLYWYQQALGQGPEFLTYFNYEAQPDKSGLPSDRFSAERPEGSISTLTIQRTEQRDSAMYRCASSLGQHSYEQYFGPGTRLTVT.

V usage is TRBV7-2 and J usage is TRBJ2-5, with D perhaps matching TRBD2 (6 bases). This CDR3 is 14 amino acids long. Germline CDR1 and CDR2: SGHTA and FQGNSA. V was clipped by 7 bases and J by 3 bases, with 15 bases between them. Here the CDR3 reads CASTPGLIKETQYF. Here the CDR3 DNA reads TGTGCCAGCACCCCGGGACTGATCAAAGAGACCCAGTACTTC.

The gene calls are TRBV9 and TRBJ2-7; TRBD1 aligns across 12 bases. Germline V gene lookup returns CDR1 SGDLS and CDR2 YYNGEE. Trimming cost V 5 bases and J 5 bases; bases outside gene matches: 11. This CDR3 has 16 amino acids. The CDR3: CASSLTTGTGGHEQYF. The CDR3 DNA is TGTGCCAGCAGTTTGACTACCGGGACAGGGGGCCACGAGCAGTACTTC.